Included here is one T cell receptor beta chain sequence, with context. Antigen unknown. The length of the CDR3 is 15 residues. Germline V gene lookup returns CDR1 SGHTA and CDR2 FQGTGA. Trimming cost V 5 bases and J 3 bases; bases outside gene matches: 3. Amplification used primers for 54 TRBV and 13 TRBJ segments. Repertoires were generated with immunoSEQ multiplex PCR, while TCRdb's copy carries only in-frame clones and drops some. The repertoire includes approximately 90,000 clones, approximately 89% of them detected once, and 1.5% to 2% sits in the top ten. This record comes from a study of T cell repertoires and HLA-DP antigens. Looking at the study overall: In vitro CD4+ alloreactivity was against HeLa-presented HLA-DP. DNA input averaged about 220 ng in sorted CD137+CD4+ and 900 to 1,500 ng in pre-culture CD4+. Findings of the study overall: Naive and memory CD4+ cells were analysed together, not apart.

Specimen: CD4+ T cells from PBMCs. The chain has TRBV7-3 and TRBJ2-5, with TRBD2 matching over 13 bases. This clonotype originated in a man between 45 and 60 years old in good health and CMV-seronegative. The CDR3 region has the DNA TGTGCCAGCAGCAGGGGACTAGCGGGGAAAGAGACCCAGTACTTC. It codes for CASSRGLAGKETQYF.